This TCR beta chain appears in the sequencing data of a study of blood T cell repertoires in COVID-19 (dated by TCRdb to about 2020). Notes on the research overall: Collaborator samples came from the United States, Italy and Spain and covered acute and convalescent phases of COVID-19. The prospective study material was composed of cDNA or gDNA derived from T cells, B-cell-depleted T cells, or PBMCs. The dataset comprised deeply sampled blood TCRbeta repertoires from subjects exposed to, actively infected with, or recovered from COVID-19. A freely available public database, intended as a resource for researchers studying the immune response to SARS-CoV-2, is where the repertoires were released. Samples came from the ongoing ImmuneRACE study (first 160 participants) plus 1,254 subjects from 6 global collaborators. A de-identified subject ID, COVID-19 status, age in years and sex were almost always included in the sample metadata. Where available, HLA class I and class II types were taken from metadata supplied by the sample provider and were not determined by assay-based typing.

Each collaborating institution followed its own protocols to collect whole blood in K2EDTA tubes. For TCRbeta analysis, collaborators shipped samples as frozen whole blood, isolated PBMCs, or DNA extracted from either of those sample types. Taken from the germline V gene, the CDR1 and CDR2 loops are MDHEN and SYDVKM. Relative to germline, V is 3 bases shorter and J is 0 bases shorter, with 10 bases between their ends. There are 15 amino acids in the CDR3, from cysteine to phenylalanine inclusive. The read is trimmed to its CDR3 DNA, 45 bases read in frame from base 1. The paper's findings and limits, for the study overall: The quantity of clinical and demographic metadata differed by source and by participant and was supplied without curation.

As for this clone: The clone's antigen remains unknown. Base quality data are lacking; no much larger clone is found one base away.

TCRbeta CDR3 regions were amplified from genomic DNA using the immunoSEQ Assay, a bias-controlled multiplex PCR. On the authors' methods: Within the assay, amplification of reference gene primers was used to estimate how many nucleated cells each sample contained. To quantify the absolute abundance of each unique TCRbeta CDR3 rearrangement, sequence reads were collapsed and filtered. For each sample, productive Simpson clonality was calculated as the square root of Simpson's diversity index across productive rearrangements. In its TCRdb copy, this immuneACCESS table keeps in-frame sequences only and misses some clones. Where compared with another copy, unresolved V genes explain less than half of these, and the others have no known cause. D and trimming come from the DNA, and the V and J calls and clone size come from that table. The sample data list roughly 200,000 clones, and approximately 81% of these were observed just once. The top ten clones comprise 4.5% to 5% of the sample.

The sample consisted of peripheral blood. The sequence joins TRBV28 to TRBJ2-3; there is no confident call for the D gene. This receptor was identified in a woman aged 80 or over with acute or convalescent COVID-19. The CDR3 protein is CASSLRGFSTDTQYF. The sequenced DNA: TGTGCCAGCAGTTTGAGAGGTTTTAGCACAGATACGCAGTATTTT. The full variable domain, with segments outside the CDR3 supplied by the reference TRBV28 and TRBJ2-3 proteins, appears as DVKVTQSSRYLVKRTGEKVFLECVQDMDHENMFWYRQDPGLGLRLIYFSYDVKMKEKGDIPEGYSVSREKKERFSLILESASTNQTSMYLCASSLRGFSTDTQYFGPGTRLTVL.